Shown below are 8 T cell receptor beta chains from a single sample sequenced in a study of T cell responses to AZD1222 COVID-19 vaccine. The repertoire was sequenced with immunoSEQ multiplex PCR; TCRdb's copy has only in-frame clones and lacks some. The table has about 150,000 clones, roughly nine tenths seen once. Source: peripheral blood, taken on day 0 of AZD1222 vaccination. The receptors originated from an adult in good health.

J is TRBJ1-1 and V is TRBV6-5, with TRBD1 matching over 11 bases. The CDR3 loop spans 15 amino acids. V was clipped by 6 bases and J by 5 bases; unmatched bases: 8. Germline V gives CDR1 MNHEY, CDR2 SVGAGI. The chain's CDR3 is CASRKIGQGATEAFF. The CDR3 DNA reads as TGTGCCAGCAGGAAGATCGGACAGGGGGCGACTGAAGCTTTCTTT.

The genes are TRBV7-6 and TRBJ2-7; D is unresolved. The V end was cut by 4 bases, the J end by 0 bases, with 13 bases between. Germline-derived CDR1 and CDR2 are SGHVS and FNYEAQ. The length of the CDR3 is 15 residues. CDR3 sequence: CASSSLGASSYEQYF. As DNA, the CDR3 is TGTGCCAGCAGCTCCCTAGGTGCGAGCTCCTACGAGCAGTACTTC.

The chain carries TRBV6-1 and TRBJ1-1; D is ambiguous. The CDR3 loop spans 15 amino acids. The germline gives CDR1 MNHNS, CDR2 SASEGT. With 2 bases removed from V and 1 base from J, the gap between germline ends came to 11 bases. The CDR3 DNA reads TGTGCCAGCAGTGAAAGTTGGCTACAGAACACTGAAGCTTTCTTT. Its translation: CASSESWLQNTEAFF.

The V and J genes are TRBV28 and TRBJ1-5; D not certain. The CDR3 totals 16 residues. The V gene lost 6 bases and the J gene lost 0 bases, with 15 bases spanning the gap. Germline CDR1 reads MDHEN; CDR2 reads SYDVKM. The CDR3 sequence: CASSLGGKISNQPQHF. The CDR3 DNA is TGTGCCAGCAGCCTAGGAGGGAAGATTAGCAATCAGCCCCAGCATTTT.

The CDR3 DNA reads as TGTGCCAGCAGCGCTGACAGGGGTCGAGGCTACACCTTC. Its translation: CASSADRGRGYTF. This rearrangement joins TRBV2 to TRBJ1-2; 8 bases are a match to TRBD1. Per germline, CDR1 SNHLY and CDR2 FYNNEI. The J segment lost 8 bases and the V segment lost 6 bases, leaving 8 bases of the junction unmatched. This CDR3 has 13 residues.

The chain couples TRBV6-2 or TRBV6-3 to TRBJ2-6; D is perhaps TRBD1 (6 bases). Germline values: CDR1 MNHEY, CDR2 SVGEGT. The length of the CDR3 is 16 residues. Trimming pared 2 bases from V and 3 bases from J, leaving 11 bases between. The CDR3 loop reads CASSYGWGLGANVLTF. The CDR3 DNA is TGTGCCAGCAGTTACGGTTGGGGGCTTGGGGCCAACGTCCTGACTTTC.

The chain links TRBV5-5 to TRBJ2-5; 7 bases are shared with TRBD1. Per germline, CDR1 SGHKS and CDR2 YYEKEE (reference sequence). V dropped 1 base and J dropped 5; count of bases not matched to a gene: 8. The length of the CDR3 is 15 residues. The CDR3: CASSLTGQARETQYF. The CDR3 nucleotides read TGTGCCAGCAGCTTGACTGGACAGGCTAGGGAGACCCAGTACTTC. The full variable domain, completed using reference TRBV5-5 and TRBJ2-5, is DAGVTQSPTHLIKTRGQQVTLRCSPISGHKSVSWYQQVLGQGPQFIFQYYEKEERGRGNFPDRFSARQFPNYSSELNVNALLLGDSALYLCASSLTGQARETQYFGPGTRLLVL.

This clone was observed a handful of times. The V call is TRBV9, the J call TRBJ2-7, with a tentative D call TRBD1 (5 bases). Germline V gene sequence: CDR1 SGDLS, CDR2 YYNGEE. The CDR3 sequence is 15 residues long. The V end lost 0 bases, the J end lost 4 bases, and 14 bases lay between the germline ends. The CDR3 is CASSVGQNPLYEQYF. The CDR3 bases are TGTGCCAGCAGCGTAGGACAGAACCCCTTGTACGAGCAGTACTTC.